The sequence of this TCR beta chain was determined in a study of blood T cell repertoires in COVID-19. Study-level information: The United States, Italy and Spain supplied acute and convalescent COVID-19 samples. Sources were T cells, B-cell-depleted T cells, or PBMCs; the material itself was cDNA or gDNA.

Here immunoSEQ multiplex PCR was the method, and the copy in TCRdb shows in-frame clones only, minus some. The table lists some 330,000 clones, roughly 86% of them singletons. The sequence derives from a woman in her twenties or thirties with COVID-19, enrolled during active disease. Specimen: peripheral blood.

The CDR3 loop is CASSQTGLREKLFF. In nucleotides, the CDR3 is TGTGCCAGCAGCCAAACAGGGTTACGGGAAAAACTGTTTTTT. This chain uses TRBV3-1 (or the pseudogene TRBV3-2) with TRBJ1-4, with a weak D call TRBD1 (6 bases). CDR1 and CDR2 from the germline V gene are LGHDT and YNNKEL (reference sequence). V gave up 2 bases and J gave up 8 bases, with 12 bases separating them. The CDR3 contains 14 residues.